The 20 T cell receptor beta chains in this list originate from one sample, sequenced in a study of T-cell reconstitution after alpha-beta-depleted transplantation in children. Unique molecular identifiers were used to barcode this TCRbeta library. TCRdb re-analysed the PCR reads in MiXCR, keeping a single row per CDR3 protein. Among about 110,000 distinct CDR3 sequences listed, 5% to 7% were seen once. This material consisted of PBMCs, mostly from graft donor cells, taken 360 days after TCRalphabeta/CD19-depleted stem cell transplant. Source of these receptors: a male patient aged 2-9 years who had a stem cell transplant for acute lymphoblastic leukemia, so the T cells may come from the graft donor.

This clonotype was counted between two and nine times. The chain carries TRBV4-3 and TRBJ1-2; perhaps TRBD1 as D (5 bases). Germline CDR1 is LGHNA and CDR2 is YSLEER. Trimming pared 0 bases from V and 4 bases from J, leaving 12 bases between. The CDR3 extends over 15 amino acids. The CDR3 sequence: CASSQDPGTPYGYTF. CDR3 bases: TGCGCCAGCAGCCAAGATCCGGGGACCCCCTATGGCTACACCTTC.

Turning to this clonotype: A much larger clone lies one base from this, so it may be a read error. This chain uses TRBV27 with TRBJ2-3; a weak D match, TRBD2 (6 bases). Germline V lookup: CDR1 MNHEY, CDR2 SMNVEV (reference sequence). The CDR3 sequence is 16 residues long. The CDR3, as DNA: TGTGCCAACAGTTTGTGGTCCGGGACTGTCACAGATACGCAGTATTTT. Translating gives CANSLWSGTVTDTQYF.

This clonotype was recorded at least ten times. The chain recombines TRBV9 with TRBJ2-1, with a possible D match to TRBD2 (6 bases). Between the trimmed V and J ends, which lost 0 bases and 8 bases, there was a span of 12 bases. In germline, CDR1 is SGDLS, CDR2 YYNGEE. The CDR3 consists of 14 residues. The CDR3 region is CASSVVEGGDEQFF. DNA for the CDR3: TGTGCCAGCAGCGTAGTGGAGGGTGGGGATGAGCAGTTCTTC.

Comment on this clonotype: One end of the junction does not line up with germline, which may come from a read error. The gene calls are TRBV2 and TRBJ1-3, with D maybe TRBD1 (5 bases). The CDR3 is 15 amino acids. Germline lookup yields CDR1 SNHLY and CDR2 FYNNEI. The CDR3 coding sequence is TGTGCCAGCAGAGAAGGGACCGTCTCTGGAAACACCATATATTTT. Encoded protein: CASREGTVSGNTIYF.

This clonotype has ten or more counts. V is TRBV29-1 and J is TRBJ2-1, with 7 positions matching TRBD1. With 7 bases clipped from V and 10 bases from J, the junction kept 7 bases outside the gene matches. This CDR3 spans 11 amino acids. Germline V gene data show CDR1 as SQVTM and CDR2 as ANQGSEA. CDR3 amino acids: CSAQRGREQFF. CDR3 DNA sequence: TGCAGCGCGCAGAGGGGGCGGGAGCAGTTCTTC.

This clonotype came up many times. The rearrangement joins TRBV6-5 to TRBJ2-7; 9 bases agree with TRBD1. The germline V gene encodes CDR1 MNHEY and CDR2 SVGAGI. V was pared by 3 bases and J by 4 bases, with 7 bases of the junction left unmatched. There are 15 residues in the CDR3. The CDR3 DNA follows: TGTGCCAGCAGTTATAGTTACAGGGGGCAATACGAGCAGTACTTC. Translated, it gives CASSYSYRGQYEQYF.

The genes are TRBV9 and TRBJ2-5; TRBD1 or TRBD2 may be the D gene (5 bases each). Trimming took off 0 bases at V and 2 bases at J, with 11 bases between the two ends. CDR1 SGDLS and CDR2 YYNGEE come from the germline V gene. The CDR3 is made up of 15 amino acids. The CDR3 loop is CASSVGGALQETQYF. The CDR3 region has the DNA TGTGCCAGCAGCGTAGGAGGGGCGCTACAAGAGACCCAGTACTTC. Filled out from reference TRBV9 and TRBJ2-5, the complete variable domain reads DSGVTQTPKHLITATGQRVTLRCSPRSGDLSVYWYQQSLDQGLQFLIQYYNGEERAKGNILERFSAQQFPDLHSELNLSSLELGDSALYFCASSVGGALQETQYFGPGTRLLVL.

The table lists this clonotype with a few counts. V is TRBV24-1 and J is TRBJ2-1; 14 positions agree with TRBD2. Germline V gene sequence: CDR1 KGHDR, CDR2 SFDVKD. The CDR3 covers 18 residues. V trimming: 7 bases; J trimming: 3 bases; junction bases outside the gene matches: 10. CDR3 bases: TGTGCCACCAGGGCCGGGACTAGCGGGAGAGGGGGCTACAATGAGCAGTTCTTC. The encoded protein is CATRAGTSGRGGYNEQFF.

This clonotype has ten or more counts. The chain is built from TRBV24-1 and TRBJ2-2; no definite D call. The V end lost 0 bases, the J end lost 7 bases, and 5 bases lay between the germline ends. The V gene's germline CDR1 is KGHDR and CDR2 SFDVKD. The CDR3 runs to 13 residues. The CDR3 here is CATSDLWVGELFF. The CDR3 region has the DNA TGTGCCACCAGTGATTTGTGGGTCGGGGAGCTGTTTTTT.

This clonotype was counted many times. Compared with germline, one end of the junction differs, possibly owing to a read error. The V gene is TRBV11-2, the J gene TRBJ2-5, with a possible D match to TRBD1 (6 bases). Germline V gives CDR1 SGHAT, CDR2 FQNNGV. CDR3 size: 15 residues. This chain's CDR3 is CASSQLRGKDRSGNF. CDR3 in DNA: TGTGCCAGCAGCCAGCTTAGGGGGAAGGACCGTTCGGGGAACTTC.

This clonotype was counted a few times. This chain links TRBV6-5 with TRBJ1-2; D is ambiguous. Germline-derived CDR1 and CDR2 are MNHEY and SVGAGI. The CDR3 totals 11 residues. Between the trimmed V and J ends, which lost 11 bases and 4 bases, there was a span of 11 bases. This CDR3 is CAAYRGYGYTF. In DNA form, the CDR3 reads TGTGCCGCCTACCGGGGCTATGGCTACACCTTC.

This chain joins TRBV4-1 and TRBJ2-5, with 7 nucleotides matching TRBD1. CDR3 length equals 13 residues. Germline CDR1 reads MGHRA; CDR2 reads YSYEKL. Trimming cost V 2 bases and J 5 bases; bases outside gene matches: 2. CDR3: CASSQQGEETQYF. CDR3 coding DNA: TGCGCCAGCAGCCAACAGGGGGAGGAGACCCAGTACTTC.

This chain's CDR3 is CASSAKDSFHYGYTF. CDR3 bases: TGTGCCAGCAGCGCAAAAGACAGTTTTCACTATGGCTACACCTTC. The chain is built from TRBV9 and TRBJ1-2, with a weak D call TRBD1 (5 bases). Germline V lookup: CDR1 SGDLS, CDR2 YYNGEE. This CDR3 is 15 amino acids long. V dropped 3 bases and J dropped 3 bases, with 15 bases sitting between them.

This clonotype was detected ten times or more. V gene TRBV7-9 combines with J gene TRBJ2-4; D is perhaps TRBD1 (5 bases). The CDR3 sequence is 14 residues long. In germline, CDR1 is SEHNR, CDR2 FQNEAQ (reference sequence). V lost 6 bases and J lost 3, with 12 bases in between. DNA of the CDR3: TGTGCCAGCAGAGCCAGGGTCGGCAAAAACATTCAGTACTTC. Protein sequence: CASRARVGKNIQYF. Together with reference TRBV7-9 and TRBJ2-4, the CDR3 gives the full variable domain: DTGVSQNPRHKITKRGQNVTFRCDPISEHNRLYWYRQTLGQGPEFLTYFQNEAQLEKSRLLSDRFSAERPKGSFSTLEIQRTEQGDSAMYLCASRARVGKNIQYFGAGTRLSVL.

This clonotype has a count of ten or more. V is TRBV4-3 and J is TRBJ2-7, with 11 bases identical to TRBD2. V was clipped by 4 bases and J by 3 bases; unmatched bases: 8. CDR1 is LGHNA and CDR2 is YSLEER in the germline V gene. The length of the CDR3 is 16 residues. The CDR3 DNA is TGCGCCAGCAGCCTATCCGGGACTAGCGGCTTCTACGAGCAGTACTTC. Amino acids: CASSLSGTSGFYEQYF.

Many counts were recorded for this clonotype. This chain uses TRBV10-3 with TRBJ1-2; D perhaps matches TRBD1 (5 bases). Trimming removed 3 bases at V and 1 base at J, with 9 bases between. Germline values: CDR1 ENHRY, CDR2 SYGVKD. There are 14 residues in the CDR3. CDR3 region: CAISDRDRNYGYTF. CDR3 in DNA: TGTGCCATCAGTGACCGGGACCGTAACTATGGCTACACCTTC.

This clonotype showed up many times. The rearrangement joins TRBV28 to TRBJ2-7, with 12 positions matching TRBD2. Germline CDR1 reads MDHEN; CDR2 reads SYDVKM. This CDR3 has 15 amino acids. V gave up 11 bases and J gave up 3 bases; unmatched junction bases: 11. The CDR3 DNA follows: TGTGCCGTCGACGTCGTGGGACTAGCGGGCTACGAGCAGTACTTC. This translates into CAVDVVGLAGYEQYF.

This clonotype was counted many times. The V and J genes are TRBV7-3 and TRBJ2-1, with TRBD2 matching over 7 bases. Germline V gene lookup returns CDR1 SGHTA and CDR2 FQGTGA. The CDR3 covers 15 residues. The V and J ends lost 4 bases and 6 bases, in that order; junction bases with no gene match: 9. The CDR3 DNA reads TGTGCCAGCAGCTGGGGACTAACCCCCTCCAATGAGCAGTTCTTC. Translating it yields CASSWGLTPSNEQFF. Combining the CDR3 with reference TRBV7-3 and TRBJ2-1 gives the whole variable domain GAGVSQTPSNKVTEKGKYVELRCDPISGHTALYWYRQSLGQGPEFLIYFQGTGAADDSGLPNDRFFAVRPEGSVSTLKIQRTERGDSAVYLCASSWGLTPSNEQFFGPGTRLTVL.

V and J are TRBV7-2 and TRBJ2-7, with 7 bases identical to TRBD1. CDR3 length equals 15 residues. J gave up 6 bases and V 2 bases, and 10 bases lay outside the gene matches. Germline lookup yields CDR1 SGHTA and CDR2 FQGNSA. The CDR3 DNA follows: TGTGCCAGCAGCTTAAGTACATCGAGGGGGCGCGAGCAGTACTTC. This sequence encodes CASSLSTSRGREQYF.

This clonotype was detected only a few times. The genes are TRBV4-2 and TRBJ2-1, with 9 bases that match TRBD1. Trimming took 3 bases from V and 5 from J; bases not matched to a gene: 5. CDR3 length equals 15 residues. The V gene's germline CDR1 is LGHNA and CDR2 YNFKEQ. The CDR3 protein is CASSQPRDRDNEQFF. The CDR3, as DNA: TGTGCCAGCAGCCAGCCCCGGGACAGGGACAATGAGCAGTTCTTC.